This entry lists 5 T cell receptor beta chains sequenced from one sample in a study of beta chain features in type 1 diabetes. Overall study findings and caveats: TCRB CDR3s were moderately but significantly shorter in Type 1 diabetes patients in all four CD4+ subsets.

TCRB transcripts that were expressed got sequenced, as all of the isolated RNA had been reverse transcribed. TCRdb's copy holds only in-frame clones and misses some; the assay was immunoSEQ multiplex PCR. The sample records more than 250,000 clones, roughly a quarter being singletons. Their target antigens are unknown. Sequencing was performed on naive CD4+ T cells from blood. The source is a woman in her twenties or thirties with type 1 diabetes.

This chain links TRBV11-2 with TRBJ2-1; 11 positions agree with TRBD2. Trimming at V came to 6 bases and at J to 10 bases, leaving 8 bases not matched to a gene. Germline CDR1 and CDR2: SGHAT and FQNNGV. The CDR3 consists of 14 residues. The CDR3 DNA reads as TGTGCCAGCAGGGGACTAGCGGTCCCGGCGGAGCAGTTCTTC. Amino acid sequence: CASRGLAVPAEQFF.

This clone has more than one count but fewer than ten. This chain connects TRBV2 to TRBJ1-5; possibly TRBD1 for D (6 bases). The V and J ends lost 7 bases and 0 bases respectively, with 13 bases between them. Germline-derived CDR1 and CDR2 are SNHLY and FYNNEI. The CDR3 has 15 residues. CDR3 nucleotides: TGTGCCAGCACCCCAGACAGGCCTAGCAATCAGCCCCAGCATTTT. Residues: CASTPDRPSNQPQHF.

This clone was recorded a few times. This chain joins TRBV9 and TRBJ2-5, with TRBD1 identical over 8 bases. The ends lost 1 base at V and 5 bases at J; junction bases unmatched: 7. Germline V gene sequence: CDR1 SGDLS, CDR2 YYNGEE. This CDR3 contains 15 residues. CDR3 in amino acids: CASSVRQGIGETQYF. In DNA form, the CDR3 reads TGTGCCAGCAGCGTAAGACAGGGGATAGGGGAGACCCAGTACTTC.

This clone has a handful of counts. The chain is built from TRBV4-2 and TRBJ1-5; D unresolved. This CDR3 is built from 15 residues. V was trimmed by 3 bases and J by 3 bases, leaving 12 bases between them. Per the germline V gene, CDR1 is LGHNA and CDR2 is YNFKEQ. The CDR3 spells CASSHLDTFNQPQHF. CDR3 sequence (DNA): TGTGCCAGCAGCCATCTCGACACGTTCAATCAGCCCCAGCATTTT.

The chain employs TRBV7-6 and TRBJ1-2; 7 bases line up with TRBD1. V shed 1 base, J shed 8 bases, and the junction held 7 bases outside the gene matches. The CDR3 contains 14 residues. CDR1 and CDR2 (germline): SGHVS, FNYEAQ. The CDR3 DNA sequence: TGTGCCAGCAGCTTAGGAATGACAGGGACCGGCTACACCTTC. This gives the protein CASSLGMTGTGYTF. Looking up the rest from reference TRBV7-6 and TRBJ1-2 gives the full variable domain: GAGVSQSPRYKVTKRGQDVALRCDPISGHVSLYWYRQALGQGPEFLTYFNYEAQQDKSGLPNDRFSAERPEGSISTLTIQRTEQRDSAMYRCASSLGMTGTGYTFGSGTRLTVV.